The entry below gives a single TCR beta chain sequence along with its context. Antigen unknown. TRB amplification used around 270 ng of peripheral blood genomic DNA. This sample stems from a study of T cell clusters in autoimmune cytopenias. Whole-study findings and limits: TRB repertoire shifts in secondary cytopenia and chronic lymphocytic leukemia mostly reflected lymphoma, not autoimmunity. Primary autoimmune cytopenia patients seemingly lacked the physiological T cell clusters found in healthy donors.

There are 14 residues in the CDR3. The germline CDR1 and CDR2 sequences are SGHDT and YYEEEE. TRB rearrangements were amplified by touch-down multiplex PCR with mixed TRB-A/B primers. Using the multiplex PCR reads, TCRdb records one entry per CDR3 protein without DNA. This sample contains 8,800 or so distinct CDR3 sequences. V is TRBV5-6 and J is TRBJ2-7; TCRdb proposes TRBD2, but this gene call is untestable without DNA. The sequenced sample consisted of peripheral blood. This clonotype was sampled from a human donor with an autoimmune cytopenia or autoimmune hepatitis (not recorded which). The CDR3 sequence is CASSLGGVIDEQYF.